The entry below gives a single T cell receptor beta chain sequence along with its context. No cognate antigen has been identified for it. Base qualities are missing; no much larger clone stands one base away. Trimming accounts for 5 bases at V and 3 bases at J, while the number of junction bases matched to no gene is 7. The CDR3 runs 16 residues from the cysteine to the phenylalanine. Only the CDR3 portion is preserved as DNA: 48 bases, with reading frame beginning at the first base. For CDR1 and CDR2, the germline V gene lists SGDLS and YYNGEE. Library preparation was by the immunoSEQ multiplex PCR assay. For the original study's pipeline: A statistical classification framework was built to diagnose cytomegalovirus status from the catalog of TCR beta chain sequences. The source is immuneACCESS, and TCRdb retained only in-frame sequences with V and J called. Part of the clones is not carried over; for the studies checked, unresolved V genes explain less than half of this, and the remainder is unexplained. V and J calls plus clone size are reproduced from that table; the DNA served to infer D and trimming. The sample table lists roughly 50,000 clones, 93% of them with a count of one. The ten largest clones capture 1.5% to 2% of the sample.

This record belongs to a study of cytomegalovirus exposure and HLA in healthy donors (dated by TCRdb to 2017 to 2019). As for the study more broadly: According to a later analysis, one platform produced both the roughly 110 validation repertoires and the approximately 600 repertoires of the first cohort. The study was designed to test whether signatures of past pathogen exposure could be identified by cataloging public T cell receptors. A separate validation cohort of over 95 different subjects was used in addition to the 666-subject first cohort. To predict cytomegalovirus infection status, the study combined high-throughput TCR immunosequencing, statistical association of individual TCRs with disease status, and machine learning. What the authors observed across the whole study: It was suggested by the authors that the approach could potentially be generalized to other disease states and immunological phenotypes. In vitro tests confirmed that three of the cytomegalovirus-associated TCR beta chains recognize cytomegalovirus antigens. All 120 or so repertoires were used to score co-occurrence in the validation cohort in a later analysis, because that analysis had no HLA typing for the cohort. In both the original and validation cohorts, the classifier was reported to diagnose cytomegalovirus status with high specificity and sensitivity. Across donors, most TCR sequences were observed very rarely, whereas some public TCRs were present in many individuals. The study listed 170 or so TCR beta chains as associated with cytomegalovirus. Of the cluster scores, roughly 95% were above 0 in a later analysis, which found that TCRs clustered in the first cohort also tended to co-occur in the 120 or so validation repertoires.

The donors belonged to the validation cohort of 90 to 150 subjects, which was separate from the roughly 670-subject first cohort. This TCR was sampled from a woman between 18 and 30 years old in good health and CMV-seropositive. Rearrangement joined TRBV9 to TRBJ2-3, with TRBD1 identical over 12 junction bases. Input material: PBMCs. The nucleotide sequence is TGTGCCAGCAGTCAATCGGGACAGGGGGCAACAGATACGCAGTATTTT. Translated, this is CASSQSGQGATDTQYF.